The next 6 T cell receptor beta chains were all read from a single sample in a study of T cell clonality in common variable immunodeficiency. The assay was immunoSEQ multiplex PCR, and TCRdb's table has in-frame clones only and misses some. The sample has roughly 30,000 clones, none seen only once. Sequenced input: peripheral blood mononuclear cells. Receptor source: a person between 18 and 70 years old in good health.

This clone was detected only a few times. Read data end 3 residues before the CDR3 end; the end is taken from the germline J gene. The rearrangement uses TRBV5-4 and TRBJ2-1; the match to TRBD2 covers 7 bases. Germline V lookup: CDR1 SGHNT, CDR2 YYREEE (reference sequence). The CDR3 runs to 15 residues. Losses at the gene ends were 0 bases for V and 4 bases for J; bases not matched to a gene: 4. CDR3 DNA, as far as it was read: TGTGCCAGCAGCTTGGGTGGGGGGGGATACAATGAG. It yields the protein CASSLGGGGYNE. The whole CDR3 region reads CASSLGGGGYNEQFF.

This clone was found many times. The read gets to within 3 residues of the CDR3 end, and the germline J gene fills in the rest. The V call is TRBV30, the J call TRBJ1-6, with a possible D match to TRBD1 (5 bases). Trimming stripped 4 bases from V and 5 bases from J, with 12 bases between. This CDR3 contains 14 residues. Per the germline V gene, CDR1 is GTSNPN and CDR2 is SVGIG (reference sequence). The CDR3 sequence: CAWTRGGNNSPLHF. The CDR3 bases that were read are TGTGCCTGGACTCGGGGGGGAAATAATTCACCC.

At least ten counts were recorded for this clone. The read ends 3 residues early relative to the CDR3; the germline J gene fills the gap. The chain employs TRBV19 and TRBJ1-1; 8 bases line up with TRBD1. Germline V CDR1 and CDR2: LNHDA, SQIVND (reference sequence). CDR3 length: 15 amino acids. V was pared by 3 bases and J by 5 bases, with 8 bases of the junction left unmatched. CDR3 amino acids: CASSMQGADITEAFF. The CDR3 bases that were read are TGTGCCAGTAGTATGCAGGGGGCTGATATTACTGAA.

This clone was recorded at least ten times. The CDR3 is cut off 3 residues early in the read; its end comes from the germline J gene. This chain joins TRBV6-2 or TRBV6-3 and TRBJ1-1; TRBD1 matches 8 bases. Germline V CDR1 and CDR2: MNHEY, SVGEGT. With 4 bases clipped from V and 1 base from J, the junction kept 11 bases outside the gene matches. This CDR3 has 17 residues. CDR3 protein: CASSSTTGAPGNTEAFF. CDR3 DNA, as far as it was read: TGTGCCAGCAGTTCCACGACAGGGGCCCCAGGGAACACTGAA.

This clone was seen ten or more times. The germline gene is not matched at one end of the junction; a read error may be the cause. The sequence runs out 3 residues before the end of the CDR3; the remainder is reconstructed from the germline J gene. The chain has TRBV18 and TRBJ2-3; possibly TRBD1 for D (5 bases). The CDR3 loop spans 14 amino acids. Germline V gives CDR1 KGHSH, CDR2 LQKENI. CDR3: CASSPRSDTATQYF. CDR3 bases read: TGTGCCAGCTCACCGCGATCGGACACAGCTACG.

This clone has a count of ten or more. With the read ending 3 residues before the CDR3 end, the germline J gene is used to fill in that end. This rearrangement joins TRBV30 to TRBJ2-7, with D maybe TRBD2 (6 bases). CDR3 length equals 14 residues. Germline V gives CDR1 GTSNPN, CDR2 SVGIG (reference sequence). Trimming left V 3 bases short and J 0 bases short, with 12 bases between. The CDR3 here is CAWSPGGASYEQYF. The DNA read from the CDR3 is TGTGCCTGGAGCCCCGGAGGGGCCTCCTACGAG.